This T cell receptor beta chain comes out of a study of molecular identifiers for immune sequencing clone quantification. In preparing bulk TCR libraries, previously described methods and listed TCR primers were used. MiXCR, applied by TCRdb to the PCR reads, yields one record per CDR3 protein. Of about 640,000 distinct CDR3 sequences detected, less than 20% appear once; the ten largest clones hold roughly 0.83%. Many counts were recorded for this clonotype. Looked up from germline, CDR1 is PRHDT and CDR2 is FYEKMQ (reference sequence). With 1 base removed from V and 3 bases from J, the gap between germline ends came to 15 bases. The CDR3 spans 16 residues.

This receptor was identified in a human donor in good health. Some libraries in this study had Jurkat cell RNA spiked in. The genes are TRBV13 and TRBJ2-5; no definite D call. The sequencing sample was made of naive CD8+ T cells from blood, with Jurkat cell RNA spiked in. The subset denotes: FACS-sorted CD8+CD4-CCR7+CD45RA+ naive T cells. The CDR3 here is CASSLVLVGREETQYF. CDR3 nucleotides: TGTGCCAGCAGCTTAGTTCTTGTGGGCCGGGAAGAGACCCAGTACTTC.